This paragraph reports one TCR beta chain. The data were obtained in a study of blood T cell repertoires in COVID-19. Per the original data handling: Nucleated cell counts were estimated from reference gene primer amplification. Clones were sequenced by immunoSEQ multiplex PCR, and TCRdb holds only the in-frame ones, with some missing. V and J calls and clone size follow that table, whereas D and trimming were derived from the DNA. The data contain hundreds of thousands of clones, 89% of them singletons. Sequenced material: peripheral blood. The receptor was derived from a woman in her 30s with COVID-19, enrolled during active disease.

The CDR3 DNA reads as TGTGCCAGCACCCCTGGGGGGACAGGGGCACCCTACACCTTC. Its translation is CASTPGGTGAPYTF. The V gene is TRBV7-2, the J gene TRBJ1-2; 10 bases align to TRBD1. Germline V gene data show CDR1 as SGHTA and CDR2 as FQGNSA. The V segment lost 7 bases and the J segment 10 bases; nucleotides outside the gene matches: 12. CDR3 size: 14 residues.